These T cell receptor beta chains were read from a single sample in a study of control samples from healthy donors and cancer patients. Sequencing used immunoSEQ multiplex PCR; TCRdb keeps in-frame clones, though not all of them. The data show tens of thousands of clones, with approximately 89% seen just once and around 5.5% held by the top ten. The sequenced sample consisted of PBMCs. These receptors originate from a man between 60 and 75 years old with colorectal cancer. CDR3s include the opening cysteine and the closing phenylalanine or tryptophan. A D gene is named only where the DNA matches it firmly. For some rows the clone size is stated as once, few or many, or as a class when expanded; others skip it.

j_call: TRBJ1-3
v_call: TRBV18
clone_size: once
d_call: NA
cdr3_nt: TGTGCCAGCTCACCAAGGGGCCAGAGCTCTGGAAACACCATATATTTT
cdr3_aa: CASSPRGQSSGNTIYF

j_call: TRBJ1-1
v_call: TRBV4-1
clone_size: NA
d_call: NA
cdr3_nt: TGCGCCAGCAGCCAAGCCAGCAACACTGAAGCTTTCTTT
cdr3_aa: CASSQASNTEAFF

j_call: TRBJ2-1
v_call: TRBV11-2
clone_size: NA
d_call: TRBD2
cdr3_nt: TGTGCCAGCAGCCAGCTAGCGGGGGGGCCCCCGTTGTACAATGAGCAGTTCTTC
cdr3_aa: CASSQLAGGPPLYNEQFF

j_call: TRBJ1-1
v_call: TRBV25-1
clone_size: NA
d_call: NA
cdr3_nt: TGTGCCAGCAGTGACCCCGGGGCGGAAGCTTTCTTT
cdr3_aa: CASSDPGAEAFF

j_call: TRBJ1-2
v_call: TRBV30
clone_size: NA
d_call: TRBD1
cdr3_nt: TGTGCCTGGAGTAACCCCACCCGGGACAGGGTTGGCTACACCTTC
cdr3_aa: CAWSNPTRDRVGYTF

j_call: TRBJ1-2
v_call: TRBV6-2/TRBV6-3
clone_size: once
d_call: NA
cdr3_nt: TGTGCCAGCAGTTACTCGACGGCCGGGCGAGGCTACACCTTC
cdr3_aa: CASSYSTAGRGYTF

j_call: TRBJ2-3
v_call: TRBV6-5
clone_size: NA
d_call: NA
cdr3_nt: TGTGCCAGGGGCCGGCAGGTCGATACGCAGTATTTT
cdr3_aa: CARGRQVDTQYF

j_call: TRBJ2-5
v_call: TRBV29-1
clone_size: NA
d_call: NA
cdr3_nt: TGCAGCGCCACGACAGGCTCGGAGACCCAGTACTTC
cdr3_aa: CSATTGSETQYF

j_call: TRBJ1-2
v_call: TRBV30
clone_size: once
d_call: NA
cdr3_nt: TGTGCCTGGAGTGTACGCCCCCCGGGAGGCTATGGCTACACCTTC
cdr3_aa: CAWSVRPPGGYGYTF

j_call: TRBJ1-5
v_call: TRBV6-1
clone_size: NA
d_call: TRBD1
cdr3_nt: TGTGCCAGCAGTGAATGGGGACAGGGACTGAAGCCCCAGCATTTT
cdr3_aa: CASSEWGQGLKPQHF

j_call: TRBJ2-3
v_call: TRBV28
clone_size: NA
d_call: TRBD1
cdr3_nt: TGTGCCAGCAGTCTCCCCTCCATCGGGACAGGGATCAGCACAGATACGCAGTATTTT
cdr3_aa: CASSLPSIGTGISTDTQYF

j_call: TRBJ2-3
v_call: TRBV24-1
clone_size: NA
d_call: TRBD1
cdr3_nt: TGTGCCACCAGTGCAAAATGGGACAGGGATACGCAGTATTTT
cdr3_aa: CATSAKWDRDTQYF

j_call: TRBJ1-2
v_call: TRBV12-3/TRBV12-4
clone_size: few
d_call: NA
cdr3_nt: TGTGCCAGCACCCTGAGCGGTAACTATGGCTACACCTTC
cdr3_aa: CASTLSGNYGYTF

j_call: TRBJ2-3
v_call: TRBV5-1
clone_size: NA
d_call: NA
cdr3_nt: TGCGCCAGCAGCCGCGGACGATTCGCCTCTAGCACAGATACGCAGTATTTT
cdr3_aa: CASSRGRFASSTDTQYF

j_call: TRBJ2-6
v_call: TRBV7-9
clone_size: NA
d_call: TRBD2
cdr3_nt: TGTGCCTGGGGAGGGGTCTCTGGGGCCAACGTCCTGACTTTC
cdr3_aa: CAWGGVSGANVLTF

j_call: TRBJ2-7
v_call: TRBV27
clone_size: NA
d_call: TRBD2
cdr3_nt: TGTGCCAGCAGTCTCGTGACTAGCGGGGGGCCCTACGAGCAGTACTTC
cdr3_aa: CASSLVTSGGPYEQYF

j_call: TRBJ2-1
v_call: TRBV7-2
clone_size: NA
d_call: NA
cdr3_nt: TGTGCCAGCAGCTTAGGGACAAACAATGAGCAGTTCTTC
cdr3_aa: CASSLGTNNEQFF

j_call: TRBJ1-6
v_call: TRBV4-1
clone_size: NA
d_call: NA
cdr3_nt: TGCGCCAGCAGCCAAGATGCAGGTTCCCCTTCACCCCTCCACTTT
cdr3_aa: CASSQDAGSPSPLHF

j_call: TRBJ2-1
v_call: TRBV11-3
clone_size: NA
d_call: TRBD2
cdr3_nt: TGTGCCAGCAGCTCCCAGGGACTAACCAATGAGCAGTTCTTC
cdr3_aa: CASSSQGLTNEQFF

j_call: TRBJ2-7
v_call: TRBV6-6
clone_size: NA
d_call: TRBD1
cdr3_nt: TGTGCCAGCACCTCACAGGGACAGGGGTACGAGCAGTACTTC
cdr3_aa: CASTSQGQGYEQYF

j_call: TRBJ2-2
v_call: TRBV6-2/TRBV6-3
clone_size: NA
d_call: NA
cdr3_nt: TGTGCCAGCAGTTACTCGCGCAGGGGTGGGGCGCTGTTTTTT
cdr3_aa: CASSYSRRGGALFF

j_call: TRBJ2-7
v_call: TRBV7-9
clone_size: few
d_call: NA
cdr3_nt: TGTGCCAGCAGCTCAGGGGACTCCTGGTCCTACGAGCAGTACTTC
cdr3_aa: CASSSGDSWSYEQYF

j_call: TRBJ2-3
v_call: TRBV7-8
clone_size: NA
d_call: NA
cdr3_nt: TGTGCCAGCAGCTCCCAGACAAGATTCACAGATACGCAGTATTTT
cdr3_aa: CASSSQTRFTDTQYF

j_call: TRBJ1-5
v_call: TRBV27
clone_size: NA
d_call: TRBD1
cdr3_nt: TGTGCCAGCAGGGACAGGGGACCTTATAGCAATCAGCCCCAGCATTTT
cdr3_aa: CASRDRGPYSNQPQHF

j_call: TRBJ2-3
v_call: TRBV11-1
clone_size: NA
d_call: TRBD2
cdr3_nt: TGTGCCAGCAGCTCGGGACTAGCGGGGAGTAGGAATACGCAGTATTTT
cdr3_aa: CASSSGLAGSRNTQYF

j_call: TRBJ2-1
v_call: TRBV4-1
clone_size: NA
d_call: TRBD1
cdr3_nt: TGCGCCAGCAGCCAAGAACGACAGGGGACCTACAATGAGCAGTTCTTC
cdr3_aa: CASSQERQGTYNEQFF

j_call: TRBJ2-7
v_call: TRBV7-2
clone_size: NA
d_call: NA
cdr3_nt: TGTGCCAGCAGCTTAGGACACACCTACGAGCAGTACTTC
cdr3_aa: CASSLGHTYEQYF

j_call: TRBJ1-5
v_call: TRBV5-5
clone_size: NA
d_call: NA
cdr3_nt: TGTGCCAGCAGTCCTAGGGACAGCAATCAGCCCCAGCATTTT
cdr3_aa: CASSPRDSNQPQHF

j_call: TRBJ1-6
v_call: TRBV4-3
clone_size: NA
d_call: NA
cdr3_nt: TGCGCCAGCAGCCAAGGCCTGGAGTCACCCCTCCACTTT
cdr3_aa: CASSQGLESPLHF

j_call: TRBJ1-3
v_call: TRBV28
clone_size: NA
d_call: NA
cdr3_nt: TGTGCCAGCAGTTTATCGGATCGGGGCAACTCTGGAAACACCATATATTTT
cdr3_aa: CASSLSDRGNSGNTIYF

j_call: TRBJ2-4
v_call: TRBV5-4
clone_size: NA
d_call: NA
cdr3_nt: TGTGCCAGCAGCTCGGCCACCCCGGTGGGCAAAAACATTCAGTACTTC
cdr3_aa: CASSSATPVGKNIQYF

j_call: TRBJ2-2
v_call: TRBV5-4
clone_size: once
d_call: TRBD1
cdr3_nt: TGTGCCAGCAGCCCCGGACAGGGCGCCGGAAGGGGCGGGGAGCTGTTTTTT
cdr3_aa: CASSPGQGAGRGGELFF

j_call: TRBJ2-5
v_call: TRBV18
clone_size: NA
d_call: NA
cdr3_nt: TGTGCCAGCTCACCGACAGGACCACCCGGGGAGACCCAGTACTTC
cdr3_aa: CASSPTGPPGETQYF

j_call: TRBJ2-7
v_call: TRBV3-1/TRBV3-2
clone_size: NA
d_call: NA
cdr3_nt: TGTGCCAGCAGCCAAGAGAGGGTATACGGCTCCTACGAGCAGTACTTC
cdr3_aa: CASSQERVYGSYEQYF

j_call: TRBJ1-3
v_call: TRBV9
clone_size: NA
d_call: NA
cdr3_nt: TGTGCCAGCAGGACTCCGGGAAACACCATATATTTT
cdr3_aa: CASRTPGNTIYF

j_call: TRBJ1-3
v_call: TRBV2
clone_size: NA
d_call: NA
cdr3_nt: TGTGCCAGCAGTGACTCACAGGGTTCTGGAAACACCATATATTTT
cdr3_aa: CASSDSQGSGNTIYF

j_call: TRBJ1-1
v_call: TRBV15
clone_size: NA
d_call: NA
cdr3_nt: TGTGCCACCAGCAGAGGAAGTGGGCCGGCGAGCGTAAAAGCTTTCTTT
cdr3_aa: CATSRGSGPASVKAFF

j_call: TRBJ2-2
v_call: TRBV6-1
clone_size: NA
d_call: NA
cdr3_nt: TGTGCCAGCAGTGAAGCCCACCAGGGAATCGGGGAGCTGTTTTTT
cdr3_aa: CASSEAHQGIGELFF

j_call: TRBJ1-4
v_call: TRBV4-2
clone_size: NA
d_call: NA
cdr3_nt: TGTGCCAGCAGCCAATCGAGCACAGCAACTAATGAAAAACTGTTTTTT
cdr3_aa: CASSQSSTATNEKLFF

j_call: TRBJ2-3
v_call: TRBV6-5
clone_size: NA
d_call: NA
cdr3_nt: TGTGCCAGCAGCAGGACAGTTCTTAGCACAGATACGCAGTATTTT
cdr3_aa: CASSRTVLSTDTQYF

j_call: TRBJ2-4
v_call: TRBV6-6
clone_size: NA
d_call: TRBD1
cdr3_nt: TGTGCCAGCAGAGGACAGGGGAACATTCAGTACTTC
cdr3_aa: CASRGQGNIQYF

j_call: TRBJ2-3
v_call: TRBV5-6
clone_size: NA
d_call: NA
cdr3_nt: TGTGCCAGCAGCCTCAACCGGGACGCCTTCTTCCGGGCAGATACGCAGTATTTT
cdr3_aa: CASSLNRDAFFRADTQYF

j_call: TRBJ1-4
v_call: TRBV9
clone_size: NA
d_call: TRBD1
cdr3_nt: TGTGCCAGCAGCGTAGGGGTGACAGGGGTTGAAAAACTGTTTTTT
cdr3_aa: CASSVGVTGVEKLFF

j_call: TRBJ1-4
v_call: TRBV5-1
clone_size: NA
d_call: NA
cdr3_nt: TGCGCCAGCAGCTTGGACAAAGGTGGGGAAAAACTGTTTTTT
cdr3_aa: CASSLDKGGEKLFF

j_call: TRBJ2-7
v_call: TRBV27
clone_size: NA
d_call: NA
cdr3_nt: TGTGCCAGCAGACCGACGGACTATTCCTACGAGCAGTACTTC
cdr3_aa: CASRPTDYSYEQYF

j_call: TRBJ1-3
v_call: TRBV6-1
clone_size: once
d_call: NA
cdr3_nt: TGTGCCAGCAGTGAAGCGCGGGCAGCTGGAAACACCATATATTTT
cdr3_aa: CASSEARAAGNTIYF

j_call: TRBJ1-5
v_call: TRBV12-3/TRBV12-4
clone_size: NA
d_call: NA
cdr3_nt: TGTGCCAGCAGTTTAGCAGGGCAGCCCCAGCATTTT
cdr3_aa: CASSLAGQPQHF

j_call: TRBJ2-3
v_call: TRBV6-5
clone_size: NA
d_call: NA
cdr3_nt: TGTGCCAGCAGTTACCAAACCGGAGATACGCAGTATTTT
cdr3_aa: CASSYQTGDTQYF

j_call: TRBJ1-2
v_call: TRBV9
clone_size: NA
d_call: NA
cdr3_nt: TGTGCCAGCAGCGTAGCGACGACAGCAAACTATGGCTACACCTTC
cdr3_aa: CASSVATTANYGYTF

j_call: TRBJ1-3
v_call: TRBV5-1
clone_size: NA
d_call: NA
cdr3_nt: TGCGCCAGCAGCGGGATGGCCAGGAGCTCTGGAAACACCATATATTTT
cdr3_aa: CASSGMARSSGNTIYF

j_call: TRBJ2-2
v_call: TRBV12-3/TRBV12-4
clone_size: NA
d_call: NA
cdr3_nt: TGTGCCAGCAGTTTATCGCCCCCCGGGGAGCTGTTTTTT
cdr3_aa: CASSLSPPGELFF

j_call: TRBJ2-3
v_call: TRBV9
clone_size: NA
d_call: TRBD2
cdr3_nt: TGTGCCAGCAGCGTAAGCGGGGGGGGCGCTAGCACAGATACGCAGTATTTT
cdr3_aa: CASSVSGGGASTDTQYF

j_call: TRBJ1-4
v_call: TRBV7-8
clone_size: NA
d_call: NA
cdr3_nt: TGTGTCAGCAGTCTGACGGCCCCGGCTGGTGAAAAACTGTTTTTT
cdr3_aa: CVSSLTAPAGEKLFF

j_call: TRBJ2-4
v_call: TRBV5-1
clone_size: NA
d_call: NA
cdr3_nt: TGCGCCACTTGGGAGGGGGCCGGGGCCAAAAACATTCAGTACTTC
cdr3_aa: CATWEGAGAKNIQYF

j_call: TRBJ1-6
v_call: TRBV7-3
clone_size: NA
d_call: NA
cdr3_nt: TGTGCCAGCAGCGGGCGGACAGTACCCAAACCACCCCTCCACTTT
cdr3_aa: CASSGRTVPKPPLHF

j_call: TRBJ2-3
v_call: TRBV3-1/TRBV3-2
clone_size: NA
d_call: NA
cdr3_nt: TGTGCCAGCAGCCAAAGGTGGGGGCCGCAGTATTTT
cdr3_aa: CASSQRWGPQYF

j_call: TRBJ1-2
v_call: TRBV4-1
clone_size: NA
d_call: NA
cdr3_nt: TGCGCCAGCAGCCATGGGGCCCCTGGGGGCTACACCTTC
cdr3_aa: CASSHGAPGGYTF

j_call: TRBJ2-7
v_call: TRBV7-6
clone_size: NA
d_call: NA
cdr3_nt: TGTGCCAGCAGCTTATTCACTGGGGGCACCTACGAGCAGTACTTC
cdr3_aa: CASSLFTGGTYEQYF

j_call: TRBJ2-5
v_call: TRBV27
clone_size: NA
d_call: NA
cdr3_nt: TGTGCCAGCAGTTTTCGGGCCGGAGGAGGTAGGGAGACCCAGTACTTC
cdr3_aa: CASSFRAGGGRETQYF

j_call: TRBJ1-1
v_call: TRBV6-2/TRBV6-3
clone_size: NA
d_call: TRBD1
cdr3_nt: TGTGCCAGCAGTTACTGGGGCAGGGGGAAGCGCCAAGAAGCTTTCTTT
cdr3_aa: CASSYWGRGKRQEAFF